These T cell receptor beta chains were read from a single sample in a study of regulatory T cells in long-lasting Graves disease. MiXCR was run by TCRdb on the multiplex PCR reads, yielding one entry per CDR3 protein. The table shows about 310,000 distinct CDR3 sequences, with roughly 21% occurring only once. The sample here was peripheral blood mononuclear cells (PBMCs), taken when the disease was refractory, from a patient treated with antithyroid drugs. These receptors came from a female donor with Graves disease. The CDR3 runs from the conserved cysteine through the conserved F or W. A D gene is named only where the DNA matches it firmly. Clone size is not always given. Where it is, it says once, few, many or a class for expanded clones.

>NA|TRBJ2-2|TRBV30|many
CAWSVIGAGTGELFF
TGTGCCTGGAGTGTCATCGGGGCAGGCACCGGGGAGCTGTTTTTT
>NA|TRBJ2-7|TRBV6-1|NA
CASNYRPEDYEQYF
TGTGCCAGCAACTACCGACCCGAAGACTACGAGCAGTACTTC
>NA|TRBJ1-1|TRBV6-1|many
CASSPSGQNTEAFF
TGTGCCAGCAGTCCCTCGGGACAGAACACTGAAGCTTTCTTT
>TRBD1|TRBJ1-4|TRBV19|NA
CASSTGQGIATNEKLFF
TGTGCCAGTAGTACCGGACAGGGGATTGCAACTAATGAAAAACTGTTTTTT
>NA|TRBJ1-2|TRBV4-3|NA
CASSQDPEVSYGYTF
TGCGCCAGCAGCCAAGACCCGGAGGTTAGCTATGGCTACACCTTC
>NA|TRBJ2-1|TRBV19|NA
CASSMGPGSLYEQFF
TGTGCCAGTAGTATGGGCCCTGGTAGCCTCTATGAGCAGTTCTTC
>TRBD1|TRBJ1-3|TRBV28|NA
CASSSAGQPSSGNTIYF
TGTGCCAGCAGTTCGGCGGGACAGCCAAGCTCTGGAAACACCATATATTTT
>TRBD2|TRBJ2-5|TRBV30|many
CASTIAGQETQYF
TGTGCCTCAACCATAGCGGGACAAGAGACCCAGTACTTC
>TRBD2|TRBJ2-5|TRBV7-2|many
CASSLASGEETQYF
TGTGCCAGCAGCTTAGCTAGCGGGGAAGAGACCCAGTACTTC
>NA|TRBJ1-5|TRBV7-2|NA
CASSLLGGDQPQHF
TGTGCCAGCAGCCTACTAGGGGGGGATCAGCCCCAGCATTTT
>NA|TRBJ2-1|TRBV7-2|NA
CASSLARNSYNEQFF
TGTGCCAGCAGCTTAGCTAGGAACTCCTACAATGAGCAGTTCTTC
>NA|TRBJ2-2|TRBV7-8|NA
CASSLDSVGTGELFF
TGTGCCAGCAGCTTAGACTCCGTTGGTACCGGGGAGCTGTTTTTT
>TRBD2|TRBJ2-3|TRBV7-8|NA
CASSDEREGLDTQYF
TGTGCCAGCAGCGACGAGCGGGAGGGTCTAGATACGCAGTATTTT
>NA|TRBJ1-2|TRBV7-2|many
CASSRGGIYGYTF
TGTGCCAGCAGCCGGGGGGGGATCTATGGCTACACCTTC
>TRBD2|TRBJ2-3|TRBV11-2|NA
CASSGAALGLTSTDTQYF
TGTGCCAGCAGCGGGGCAGCACTGGGACTAACTAGCACAGATACGCAGTATTTT
>TRBD2|TRBJ2-5|TRBV12-3/TRBV12-4|many
CASTSGWGEGETQYF
TGTGCCAGCACCTCTGGCTGGGGGGAGGGTGAGACCCAGTACTTC
>NA|TRBJ1-5|TRBV3-1|many
CASSQDGYQPQHF
TGCGCCAGCAGCCAAGATGGATATCAGCCCCAGCATTTT
>TRBD1|TRBJ1-1|TRBV10-3|NA
CAIREGQGITEAFF
TGTGCCATCAGGGAGGGACAGGGGATCACTGAAGCTTTCTTT
>TRBD1|TRBJ2-5|TRBV14|many
CASSQDKFDRAQETQYF
TGTGCCAGCAGCCAAGATAAGTTTGACAGGGCTCAAGAGACCCAGTACTTC
>TRBD1|TRBJ1-5|TRBV28|NA
CASSLDRGLSAQHF
TGTGCCAGCAGTCTAGACAGGGGACTATCGGCCCAGCATTTT
>NA|TRBJ2-3|TRBV7-9|many
CASSLGRQDTQYF
TGTGCCAGCAGCTTGGGCAGGCAGGATACGCAGTATTTT
>TRBD1|TRBJ2-7|TRBV7-2|many
CASSFFSRGLYEQYF
TGTGCCAGCAGCTTTTTTAGCAGGGGGCTTTACGAGCAGTACTTC
>NA|TRBJ2-2|TRBV20-1|NA
CSAPRRGELFF
TGCAGTGCCCCTCGTCGCGGGGAGCTGTTTTTT
>TRBD1|TRBJ2-7|TRBV7-2|NA
CASRGTGHYEQYF
TGTGCCAGCAGGGGGACAGGGCACTACGAGCAGTACTTC
>TRBD1|TRBJ2-7|TRBV28|many
CASSPTPGQGLNPSYEQYF
TGTGCCAGCAGTCCTACTCCGGGACAGGGCCTTAACCCGTCCTACGAGCAGTACTTC
>TRBD1|TRBJ1-6|TRBV6-9|NA
CASSYIRSGTGVSPLHF
TGTGCCAGCAGTTACATACGCTCCGGGACAGGGGTCTCACCCCTCCACTTT
>NA|TRBJ2-5|TRBV11-2|many
CASSRGGDLGRKSTF
TGTGCCAGCAGCCGTGGCGGGGATTTGGGACGGAAATCCACGTTT
>TRBD1|TRBJ2-2|TRBV6-2/TRBV6-3|many
CASSYRQGNTGELFF
TGTGCCAGCAGTTACCGACAGGGGAATACCGGGGAGCTGTTTTTT
>NA|TRBJ1-2|TRBV5-1|many
CASSLDSQYGYTF
TGCGCCAGCAGCTTGGACAGCCAGTATGGCTACACCTTC
>NA|TRBJ2-1|TRBV7-9|NA
CASSLEVGAYNEQFF
TGTGCCAGCAGCTTAGAGGTGGGAGCCTACAATGAGCAGTTCTTC
>TRBD1|TRBJ2-7|TRBV7-2|many
CASSATGGTYEQYF
TGTGCCAGCAGCGCCACAGGGGGAACCTACGAGCAGTACTTC
>NA|TRBJ2-7|TRBV5-6|few
CASSLSPVPYEQYF
TGTGCCAGCAGCTTGTCCCCGGTCCCCTACGAGCAGTACTTC
>NA|TRBJ1-4|TRBV20-1|NA
CSAGQGTTNEKLFF
TGCAGTGCTGGTCAGGGAACAACTAATGAAAAACTGTTTTTT
>NA|TRBJ1-1|TRBV18|few
CASSRAGLNTEAFF
TGTGCCAGCTCAAGGGCCGGGCTGAACACTGAAGCTTTCTTT
>TRBD2|TRBJ2-5|TRBV7-8|many
CASSWGLAGGKGETQYF
TGTGCCAGCAGCTGGGGACTAGCGGGAGGCAAGGGGGAGACCCAGTACTTC
>NA|TRBJ2-5|TRBV29-1|many
CSVERGTNYQETQYF
TGCAGCGTTGAGAGAGGGACAAACTACCAAGAGACCCAGTACTTC
>NA|TRBJ1-5|TRBV12-3/TRBV12-4|many
CASSFDDQPQHF
TGTGCCAGCAGTTTTGACGATCAGCCCCAGCATTTT
>NA|TRBJ1-5|TRBV7-6|many
CASSLTREGQPQHF
TGTGCCAGCAGCTTAACGCGGGAGGGCCAGCCCCAGCATTTT
>NA|TRBJ1-1|TRBV7-9|NA
CASSLALGLDTEAFF
TGTGCCAGCAGCTTAGCCCTCGGTTTGGACACTGAAGCTTTCTTT
>TRBD2|TRBJ2-5|TRBV12-3/TRBV12-4|many
CASSGPRLAGKETQYF
TGTGCCAGCAGCGGCCCCCGACTAGCGGGGAAAGAGACCCAGTACTTC
>NA|TRBJ2-2|TRBV6-1|NA
CASSLQLVSGELFF
TGTGCCAGCAGCCTCCAACTAGTTTCCGGGGAGCTGTTTTTT
>NA|TRBJ1-1|TRBV20-1|many
CSAPKEDDDTEAFF
TGCAGTGCCCCCAAGGAAGACGATGACACTGAAGCTTTCTTT
>NA|TRBJ1-6|TRBV30|many
CAWRRDNSPLHF
TGTGCCTGGAGGCGGGATAATTCACCCCTCCACTTT
>NA|TRBJ1-4|TRBV7-9|NA
CASSLGEPYNEKLFF
TGTGCCAGCAGCTTAGGGGAGCCCTATAATGAAAAACTGTTTTTT
>NA|TRBJ2-7|TRBV24-1|many
CATSDLAAYEQYF
TGTGCCACCAGTGACTTAGCGGCCTACGAGCAGTACTTC
>NA|TRBJ1-6|TRBV20-1|many
CSASRGNSPLHF
TGCAGTGCTAGTAGGGGGAATTCACCCCTCCACTTT
>NA|TRBJ2-5|TRBV9|few
CASSVDQTVQETQYF
TGTGCCAGCAGCGTAGATCAGACAGTTCAAGAGACCCAGTACTTC
>NA|TRBJ1-4|TRBV7-9|many
CASTPREGVNEKLFF
TGTGCCAGCACTCCTAGGGAGGGGGTCAATGAAAAACTGTTTTTT
>TRBD2|TRBJ2-7|TRBV3-1|NA
CASSQGRESSYEQYF
TGTGCCAGCAGCCAAGGGCGGGAGAGCTCCTACGAGCAGTACTTC